This T cell receptor beta chain was observed in a study of metastatic and nonmetastatic thyroid tumors. TCRdb re-called the PCR reads via MiXCR. This table has some 11,000 clones, more than 20% appearing once. CDR1 SGHTA and CDR2 FQGTGA come from the germline V gene. This CDR3 comprises 16 residues. Points on this clone: Germline and junction disagree at one end, which may indicate a read error.

All patients were treatment-naive before thyroid surgery. Sample: adjacent normal tissue. The genes are TRBV7-3 and TRBJ1-1, with D possibly matching TRBD1 (5 bases). This clonotype originated in a female donor with papillary thyroid cancer or a benign thyroid nodule (not recorded which). Some clones in this sample may be carry-over from other donors' samples. The CDR3 is CASSLTLDSMNIEAFF. The CDR3 DNA follows: TGTGCCAGCAGCTTAACTCTCGACAGCATGAACATTGAAGCTTTCTTT. Full variable domain (missing parts from reference TRBV7-3 and TRBJ1-1): GAGVSQTPSNKVTEKGKYVELRCDPISGHTALYWYRQSLGQGPEFLIYFQGTGAADDSGLPNDRFFAVRPEGSVSTLKIQRTERGDSAVYLCASSLTLDSMNIEAFFGQGTRLTVV.